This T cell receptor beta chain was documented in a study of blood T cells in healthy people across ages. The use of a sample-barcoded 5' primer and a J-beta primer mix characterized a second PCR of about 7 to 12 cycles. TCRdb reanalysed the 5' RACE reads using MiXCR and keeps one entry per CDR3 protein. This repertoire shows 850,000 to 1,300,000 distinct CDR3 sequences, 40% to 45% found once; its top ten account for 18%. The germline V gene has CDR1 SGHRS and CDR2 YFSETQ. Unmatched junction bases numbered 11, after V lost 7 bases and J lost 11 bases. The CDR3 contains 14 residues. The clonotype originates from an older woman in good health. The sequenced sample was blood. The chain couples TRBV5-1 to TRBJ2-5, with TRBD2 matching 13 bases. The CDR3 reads CASGGTSGDNEQYF. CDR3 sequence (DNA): TGCGCCAGCGGCGGGACTAGCGGGGACAATGAGCAGTACTTC.